In its sample, the clone carrying this TCR beta chain was seen many times. Its target is not known. CDR1 and CDR2 from the germline V gene are SGHTA and FQGTGA. V was pared by 6 bases and J by 9 bases, with 15 bases between. CDR3 size: 13 residues. This sample was included in a study of neurological immune-mediated disorders. The study, taken as a whole, reports: The most TCR clonal expansion was seen in HTLV-1-associated myelopathy, whereas the least was seen in multiple sclerosis, below the level in healthy controls.

PBMCs numbering 2 million and stored at -80 C yielded the unsorted libraries. The cDNA was generated by 5'RACE with 10-nucleotide random UMIs. The yield of each sequencing run was over 160 million TCR-beta sequences from 15-18 subjects. TCRdb called the 5' RACE reads again in MiXCR, with one record for every CDR3 protein. The table records 45,000 to 55,000 distinct CDR3 sequences, about a tenth of them present only once. Sequences were obtained from PBMCs. The chain joins TRBV7-3 to TRBJ2-1; D is uncertain. This TCR was sampled from a woman between 35 and 50 years old with HTLV-1-associated myelopathy (HAM/TSP). CDR3 in amino acids: CASSPSARIEQFF. The CDR3 DNA is TGTGCCAGCAGTCCCAGTGCCAGGATTGAGCAGTTCTTC.